This T cell receptor beta chain was sequenced during a study of CD8+ T cells in alopecia areata. Overall study context: In an open-label trial, patients got 5 to 10 mg tofacitinib twice daily. Affected scalp percentage determined the severity score of treated patients.

Investigators isolated RNA and reverse transcribed it into cDNA to act as the sequencing template. Sequenced by immunoSEQ multiplex PCR; TCRdb stores in-frame clones only, minus some. The sample lists approximately 140,000 clones; about 88% were seen once. The V gene lost 5 bases and the J gene lost 4 bases, with 9 bases spanning the gap. This CDR3 contains 13 residues. The V gene's germline CDR1 is MDHEN and CDR2 SYDVKM. Treatment noted: oral pan-JAK inhibitor, 5-10 mg twice daily. The study team obtained lesional scalp punch biopsies and peripheral blood from alopecia areata patients. The researchers isolated CD4+ and CD8+ T cells from PBMCs by sorting.

The sequences come from CD8+ T cells sorted from blood, collected at week 4, from a patient treated with tofacitinib. The chain recombines TRBV28 with TRBJ1-5, with TRBD1 as a possible D gene (5 bases). The clonotype was recovered from a human donor with alopecia areata. This chain's CDR3 is CASSIGANQPQHF. The CDR3 bases are TGTGCCAGCAGTATAGGGGCTAATCAGCCCCAGCATTTT.